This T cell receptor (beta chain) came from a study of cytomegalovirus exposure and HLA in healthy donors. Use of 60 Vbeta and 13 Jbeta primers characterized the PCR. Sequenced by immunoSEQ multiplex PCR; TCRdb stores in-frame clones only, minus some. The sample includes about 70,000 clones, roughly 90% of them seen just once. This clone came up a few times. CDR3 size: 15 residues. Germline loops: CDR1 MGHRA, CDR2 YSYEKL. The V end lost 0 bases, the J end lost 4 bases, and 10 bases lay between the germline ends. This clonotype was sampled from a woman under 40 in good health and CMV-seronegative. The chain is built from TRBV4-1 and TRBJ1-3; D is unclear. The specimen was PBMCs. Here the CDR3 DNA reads TGCGCCAGCAGCCAAGACCCAGGACTAGGAAACACCATATATTTT. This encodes CASSQDPGLGNTIYF.